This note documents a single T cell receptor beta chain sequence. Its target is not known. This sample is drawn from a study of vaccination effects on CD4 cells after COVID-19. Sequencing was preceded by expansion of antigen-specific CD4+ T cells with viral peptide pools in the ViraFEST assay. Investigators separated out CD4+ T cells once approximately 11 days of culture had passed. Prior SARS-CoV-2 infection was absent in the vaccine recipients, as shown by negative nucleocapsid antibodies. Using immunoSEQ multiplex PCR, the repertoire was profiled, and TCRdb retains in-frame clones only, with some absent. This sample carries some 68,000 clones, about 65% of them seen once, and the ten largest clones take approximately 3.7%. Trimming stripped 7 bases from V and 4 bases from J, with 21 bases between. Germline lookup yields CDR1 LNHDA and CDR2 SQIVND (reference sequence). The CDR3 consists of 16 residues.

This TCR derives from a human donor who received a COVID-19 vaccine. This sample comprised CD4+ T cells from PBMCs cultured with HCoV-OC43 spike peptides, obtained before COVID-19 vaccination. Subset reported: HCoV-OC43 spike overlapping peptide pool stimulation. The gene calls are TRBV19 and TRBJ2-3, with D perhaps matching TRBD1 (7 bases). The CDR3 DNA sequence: TGTGCCAGTACCGCCCAGGAGGGGGCGCGGGCAGATACGCAGTATTTT. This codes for CASTAQEGARADTQYF. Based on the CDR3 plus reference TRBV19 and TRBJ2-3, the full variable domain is DGGITQSPKYLFRKEGQNVTLSCEQNLNHDAMYWYRQDPGQGLRLIYYSQIVNDFQKGDIAEGYSVSREKKESFPLTVTSAQKNPTAFYLCASTAQEGARADTQYFGPGTRLTVL.